The rows below give T cell receptor beta chains drawn from one sample of a study of T and B cells in COVID-19 patients. Each CDR3 protein is one row after TCRdb ran MiXCR on the multiplex PCR reads. This sample yields about 7,200 distinct CDR3 sequences, of which approximately 33% are seen a single time; approximately 24% belongs to the top ten. The sequencing input was blood. The receptors stem from a human donor who had recovered from COVID-19. The CDR3 runs from the conserved cysteine through the conserved F or W. A D gene is named only where the DNA matches it firmly. Clone size, where shown, is once, few, many, or a class for clones that have expanded.

>TRBJ2-2|TRBV15|TRBD1|-
TGTGCCACCAGCAGAGATCCACAGGGGGCGACCACCGGGGAGCTGTTTTTT
CATSRDPQGATTGELFF
>TRBJ2-3|TRBV19|TRBD2|medium-sized
TGTGCCAGTAGGACGGGTCTAGCGGGGTTTAGCACAGATACGCAGTATTTT
CASRTGLAGFSTDTQYF
>TRBJ2-1|TRBV5-1|TRBD2|-
TGCGCCAGCAGCCCGACTAGCGGGGGGGCCGAGGAGCAGTTCTTC
CASSPTSGGAEEQFF
>TRBJ1-4|TRBV6-1|-|few
TGTGCCAGCAGTGAAGCGCCGGGACCAACTAATGAAAAACTGTTTTTT
CASSEAPGPTNEKLFF
>TRBJ2-3|TRBV7-9|-|-
TGTGCCAGCAGCTTACTGTTCGGTCGCACAGATACGCAGTATTTT
CASSLLFGRTDTQYF
>TRBJ2-1|TRBV24-1|TRBD2|-
TGTGCCACCAGTGATCGACTAGCGGGGGGAAATAACAATGAGCAGTTCTTC
CATSDRLAGGNNNEQFF
>TRBJ1-5|TRBV29-1|-|-
TGCAGCGTTTCAGGGGCGGGACAGCCCCAGCATTTT
CSVSGAGQPQHF
>TRBJ1-1|TRBV12-3/TRBV12-4|-|few
TGTGCCAGCAGTTTGCAGGGCATGAACACTGAAGCTTTCTTT
CASSLQGMNTEAFF
>TRBJ2-7|TRBV29-1|-|-
TGCAGCGCCTCGGGAGGGGGCACCTACGAGCAGTACTTC
CSASGGGTYEQYF
>TRBJ1-2|TRBV5-4|TRBD1|-
TGTGCCAGCAGCTTGGGGACAGGAGCCATAAACTATGGCTACACCTTC
CASSLGTGAINYGYTF
>TRBJ1-1|TRBV19|TRBD1|-
TGTGCCAGTAGACCACAGGGGGACACTGAAGCTTTCTTT
CASRPQGDTEAFF
>TRBJ1-5|TRBV6-2/TRBV6-3|-|-
TGTGCCAGCAGTTACAGGGAGCACCTGCAGCCCCAGCATTTT
CASSYREHLQPQHF
>TRBJ1-2|TRBV7-9|TRBD1|-
TGTGCCAGCAGCTTCCTTCGACAGGGGGGCGCCTATGGCTACACCTTC
CASSFLRQGGAYGYTF
>TRBJ1-5|TRBV15|-|few
TGTGCCACCAGCAGAGATAAATTGTCACGGGACCCCCAGCATTTT
CATSRDKLSRDPQHF
>TRBJ2-2|TRBV9|-|once
TGTGCCAGCAGCGTAGGGGGGACCGGGGAGCTGTTTTTT
CASSVGGTGELFF
>TRBJ2-2|TRBV27|TRBD2|-
TGTGCCAGCACCCCCGTAGCGGGGGCCTCGAACACCGGGGAGCTGTTTTTT
CASTPVAGASNTGELFF
>TRBJ2-3|TRBV20-1|TRBD2|-
TGCAGTGCATGGACTAGCCCCACAGATACGCAGTATTTT
CSAWTSPTDTQYF
>TRBJ2-5|TRBV18|-|few
TGTGCCAGCTCACACAACGCAGGGATCGAAGAGACCCAGTACTTC
CASSHNAGIEETQYF
>TRBJ1-3|TRBV27|-|medium-sized
TGTGCCAGCGGGAGTCAGAGCTCTGGAAACACCATATATTTT
CASGSQSSGNTIYF
>TRBJ2-3|TRBV12-3/TRBV12-4|TRBD2|-
TGTGCCAGCAGTCCCTCGGGGGGGGAGCAGTATTTT
CASSPSGGEQYF
>TRBJ2-6|TRBV20-1|-|few
TGCAGTGCTACGTGGGTAAACAGGGACGTCCTGACTTTC
CSATWVNRDVLTF
>TRBJ2-1|TRBV6-6|-|medium-sized
TGTGCCAGCAAGATGCTAAACAATGAGCAGTTCTTC
CASKMLNNEQFF
>TRBJ1-1|TRBV12-3/TRBV12-4|-|-
TGTGCCAGCAGACCCGGGATAATGAACACTGAAGCTTTCTTT
CASRPGIMNTEAFF
>TRBJ1-1|TRBV11-2|-|-
TGTGCCAGCAGCTTAATCACAGGGCCTGAAGCTTTCTTT
CASSLITGPEAFF
>TRBJ2-5|TRBV20-1|TRBD1|-
TGCAGTGCTAGACCGGGACAGGGGGCTGGTGAGACCCAGTACTTC
CSARPGQGAGETQYF
>TRBJ2-7|TRBV6-6|-|few
TGTGCCAGTACAGGGCCCTCATCCTACGAGCAGTACTTC
CASTGPSSYEQYF